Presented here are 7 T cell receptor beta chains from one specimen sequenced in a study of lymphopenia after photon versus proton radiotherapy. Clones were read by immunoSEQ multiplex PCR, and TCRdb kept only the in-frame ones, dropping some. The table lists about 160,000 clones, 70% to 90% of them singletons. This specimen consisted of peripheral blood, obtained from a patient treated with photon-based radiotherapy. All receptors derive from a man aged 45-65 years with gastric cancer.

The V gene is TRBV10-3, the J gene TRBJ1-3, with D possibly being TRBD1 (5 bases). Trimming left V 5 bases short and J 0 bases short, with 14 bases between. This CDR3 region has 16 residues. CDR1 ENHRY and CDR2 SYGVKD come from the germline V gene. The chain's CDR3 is CAISFGTGSSGNTIYF. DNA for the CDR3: TGTGCCATCAGTTTTGGGACGGGTAGCTCTGGAAACACCATATATTTT.

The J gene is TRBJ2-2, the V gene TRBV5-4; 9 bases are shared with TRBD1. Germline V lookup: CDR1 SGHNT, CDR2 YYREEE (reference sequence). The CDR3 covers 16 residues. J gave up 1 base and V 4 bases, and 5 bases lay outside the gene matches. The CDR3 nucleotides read TGTGCCAGCAGCCGACGGGACAGGGTGAACACCGGGGAGCTGTTTTTT. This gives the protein CASSRRDRVNTGELFF.

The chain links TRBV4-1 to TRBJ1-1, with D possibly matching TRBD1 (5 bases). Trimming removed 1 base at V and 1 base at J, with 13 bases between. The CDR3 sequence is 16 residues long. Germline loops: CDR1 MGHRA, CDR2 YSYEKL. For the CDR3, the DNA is TGCGCCAGCAGCCAAGGGCTAAGGGGCCCGAACACTGAAGCTTTCTTT. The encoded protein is CASSQGLRGPNTEAFF.

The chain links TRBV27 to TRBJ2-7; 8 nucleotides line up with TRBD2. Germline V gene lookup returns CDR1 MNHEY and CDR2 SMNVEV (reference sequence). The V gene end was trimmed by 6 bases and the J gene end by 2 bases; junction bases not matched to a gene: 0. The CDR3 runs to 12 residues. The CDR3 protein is CASSGRAYEQYF. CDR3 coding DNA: TGTGCCAGCAGCGGGAGGGCCTACGAGCAGTACTTC.

The CDR3 DNA reads as TGTGCCAGTACGCGGACAGTGTCCTACAATGAGCAGTTCTTC. Its translation: CASTRTVSYNEQFF. The chain couples TRBV19 to TRBJ2-1, with D possibly being TRBD1 (6 bases). CDR1 LNHDA and CDR2 SQIVND come from the germline V gene (reference sequence). The CDR3 has 14 residues. V dropped 7 bases and J dropped 1 base, with 11 bases sitting between them.

The CDR3 bases are TGTGCCATCCAGGGGGGCGGTCTCCAAGAGACCCAGTACTTC. Translation: CAIQGGGLQETQYF. The chain employs TRBV2 and TRBJ2-5; TRBD1 might be the D (7 bases). The CDR3 extends over 14 amino acids. The V end lost 10 bases, the J end lost 1 base, and 16 bases lay between the germline ends. Germline V CDR1 and CDR2: SNHLY, FYNNEI.

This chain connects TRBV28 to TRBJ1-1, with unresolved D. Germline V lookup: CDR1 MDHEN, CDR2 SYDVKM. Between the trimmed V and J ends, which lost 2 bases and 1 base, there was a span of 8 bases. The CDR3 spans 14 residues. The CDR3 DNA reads TGTGCCAGCAGTTTAGGCCAGACGAACACTGAAGCTTTCTTT. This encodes CASSLGQTNTEAFF.